Presented here are 27 T cell receptor beta chains from one specimen sequenced in a study of T cells after yellow fever vaccination. MiXCR, applied by TCRdb to the 5' RACE reads, yields one record per CDR3 protein. Of about 340,000 distinct CDR3 sequences in the sample, 8.5% to 10% were seen once. The sample consisted of PBMCs, taken on the day of the first yellow fever vaccination. The receptors originated from a man in his late teens or twenties who received the YFV17D yellow fever vaccine.

The J gene is TRBJ1-2, the V gene TRBV7-2; D may be TRBD1 (5 bases). Deletions cut 5 bases from V and 0 bases from J, with 13 bases between. Germline CDR1 is SGHTA and CDR2 is FQGNSA. There are 15 residues in the CDR3. Here the CDR3 reads CASSPGGVTNYGYTF. CDR3 bases: TGTGCCAGCAGCCCGGGGGGAGTAACTAACTATGGCTACACCTTC.

The genes are TRBV18 and TRBJ2-7; the D gene is possibly TRBD1 (6 bases). The V gene lost 6 bases and the J gene lost 2 bases, with 17 bases spanning the gap. There are 15 residues in the CDR3. Germline V gene data show CDR1 as KGHSH and CDR2 as LQKENI. CDR3 DNA: TGTGCCAGCTCCCGCGACAGGAAAAAAACCTACGAGCAGTACTTC. Amino acids: CASSRDRKKTYEQYF. Using reference TRBV18 and TRBJ2-7 for the parts outside the CDR3, the full variable domain is NAGVMQNPRHLVRRRGQEARLRCSPMKGHSHVYWYRQLPEEGLKFMVYLQKENIIDESGMPKERFSAEFPKEGPSILRIQQVVRGDSAAYFCASSRDRKKTYEQYFGPGTRLTVT.

This chain uses TRBV7-9 with TRBJ2-3; no firm D call. This CDR3 spans 15 amino acids. Trimming took off 2 bases at V and 3 bases at J, with 12 bases between the two ends. Germline V lookup: CDR1 SEHNR, CDR2 FQNEAQ (reference sequence). DNA for the CDR3: TGTGCCAGCAGCTTAAACCCCTTGGGGACAGATACGCAGTATTTT. This encodes CASSLNPLGTDTQYF.

This clonotype was counted only a few times. The chain recombines TRBV18 with TRBJ2-5, with 7 bases identical to TRBD1. Germline V gene sequence: CDR1 KGHSH, CDR2 LQKENI. The CDR3 runs to 16 residues. V lost 5 bases and J lost 1; bases outside the gene matches: 10. CDR3 nucleotides: TGTGCCAGCTCATCAACGTACAGACAGGGCCAAGAGACCCAGTACTTC. Translating gives CASSSTYRQGQETQYF.

This clonotype has only a few counts. The J gene is TRBJ2-3, the V gene TRBV24-1; 13 bases match TRBD2. This CDR3 region has 15 residues. CDR1 is KGHDR and CDR2 is SFDVKD in the germline V gene. V lost 4 bases and J lost 6; bases outside the gene matches: 3. The CDR3 is CATSDPGLAGDTQYF. For the CDR3, the DNA is TGTGCCACCAGTGACCCGGGACTAGCGGGGGATACGCAGTATTTT.

This clonotype was found many times. The chain employs TRBV6-5 and TRBJ2-2; D gene uncertain. The CDR3 consists of 12 residues. Germline lookup yields CDR1 MNHEY and CDR2 SVGAGI. V was clipped by 6 bases and J by 5 bases, with 7 bases between them. The DNA of the CDR3 is TGTGCCAGCAGGCCGAGGACCGGGGAGCTGTTTTTT. Its protein is CASRPRTGELFF.

Only a few counts were recorded for this clonotype. The chain links TRBV5-1 to TRBJ2-1, with TRBD1 as a possible D gene (7 bases). V dropped 0 bases and J dropped 9 bases, with 25 bases sitting between them. The CDR3 has 18 residues. CDR1 and CDR2 (germline): SGHRS, YFSETQ. CDR3 DNA sequence: TGCGCCAGCAGCTTGGAAGGGGGGACAGCTCTGAATTTGGGTGAGCAGTTCTTC. It is translated as CASSLEGGTALNLGEQFF.

This clonotype was seen ten or more times. The V call is TRBV3-1, the J call TRBJ1-1; no clear D. V lost 4 bases to trimming and J lost 11 bases, with 17 bases between them. CDR1 and CDR2 (germline): LGHDT, YNNKEL (reference sequence). This CDR3 is built from 13 residues. The CDR3 reads CASSLRARASAFF. The CDR3 region has the DNA TGTGCCAGCAGCCTCCGGGCCCGGGCAAGCGCTTTCTTT.

This clonotype was seen many times. The V gene is TRBV12-3 or TRBV12-4, the J gene TRBJ2-7, with D hard to call. The CDR3 loop spans 14 amino acids. The ends were cut back, 7 bases at V and 1 base at J, with 14 bases in the middle. As DNA, the CDR3 is TGTGCCAGCACTCCGGGTCCGGTGTCCTACGAGCAGTACTTC. Its protein is CASTPGPVSYEQYF.

The chain recombines TRBV6-5 with TRBJ2-5; 9 bases are a match to TRBD1. Germline V gene lookup returns CDR1 MNHEY and CDR2 SVGAGI. This CDR3 contains 14 residues. Trimming cost V 2 bases and J 5 bases; bases outside gene matches: 3. In DNA form, the CDR3 reads TGTGCCAGCAGTTACAGGACAGGGGACGAGACCCAGTACTTC. Its translation is CASSYRTGDETQYF.

This clonotype came up a few times. V and J are TRBV12-3 or TRBV12-4 and TRBJ1-6; D is possibly TRBD1 (5 bases). The CDR3 is 14 amino acids. The V end was cut by 6 bases, the J end by 7 bases, with 13 bases between. CDR3 nucleotide sequence: TGTGCCAGCAGGGGGGGAGCGCGAAATTCACCCCTCCACTTT. This codes for CASRGGARNSPLHF.

This clonotype was recorded a few times. V gene TRBV3-1 combines with J gene TRBJ1-5; D perhaps matches TRBD1 (5 bases). The CDR3 covers 14 residues. Trimming stripped 4 bases from V and 1 base from J, with 8 bases between. Germline assignment: CDR1 LGHDT and CDR2 YNNKEL (reference sequence). CDR3 loop: CASSLRTSNQPQHF. The CDR3 DNA follows: TGTGCCAGCAGCCTCAGGACAAGCAATCAGCCCCAGCATTTT.

The chain has TRBV6-2 or TRBV6-3 and TRBJ2-2; D uncertain. CDR1 is MNHEY and CDR2 is SVGEGT in the germline V gene. The CDR3 is 13 amino acids. Deletions cut 7 bases from V and 3 bases from J, with 9 bases between. The CDR3 region is CASTPHDTGELFF. In DNA form, the CDR3 reads TGTGCCAGCACCCCACACGACACCGGGGAGCTGTTTTTT.

CDR3 region: CAISLRGEANQPQHF. The CDR3 nucleotides are TGTGCCATCAGCCTAAGAGGGGAGGCCAATCAGCCCCAGCATTTT. This chain joins TRBV10-3 and TRBJ1-5, with a tentative D call TRBD1 (5 bases). The CDR3 is 15 amino acids. Trimming pared 6 bases from V and 3 bases from J, leaving 15 bases between. The germline CDR1 and CDR2 sequences are ENHRY and SYGVKD.

This clonotype is a singleton in its sample. The chain links TRBV12-3 or TRBV12-4 to TRBJ2-1; TRBD2 might be the D (5 bases). The V gene lost 0 bases and the J gene lost 6 bases, with 12 bases spanning the gap. CDR3 length equals 15 residues. CDR3 nucleotide sequence: TGTGCCAGCAGTTTAGCGCTCGCTAGCAGCAATGAGCAGTTCTTC. Its translation is CASSLALASSNEQFF.

CDR3 sequence (DNA): TGTGCCAGCAGTTTGGTGGCAGGGGCGAGTGAGCAGTTCTTC. It translates to CASSLVAGASEQFF. The chain combines TRBV12-3 or TRBV12-4 with TRBJ2-1, with D possibly matching TRBD1 (6 bases). V was trimmed by 3 bases and J by 9 bases, leaving 15 bases between them. CDR3 length equals 14 residues.

This clonotype showed up just a few times. The germline gene is not matched at one end of the junction; a read error may be the cause. V usage is TRBV6-6 and J usage is TRBJ2-1; TRBD2 aligns across 9 bases. The CDR3 has 13 residues. In germline, CDR1 is MNHNY, CDR2 SVGAGI (reference sequence). CDR3 bases: TGTGCCAGCAGTTACTCGGAGGCGGGGGGGCCGCTCTTC. Protein sequence: CASSYSEAGGPLF.

V and J are TRBV5-4 and TRBJ1-2; TRBD1 might be the D (5 bases). Germline-derived CDR1 and CDR2 are SGHNT and YYREEE (reference sequence). V was cut by 0 bases and J by 2 bases, with 32 bases left in between. This CDR3 is 22 amino acids long. In nucleotides, the CDR3 is TGTGCCAGCAGCTTGGTGCGGGGGTTCGGCTATACCGCACGGCAAGAAAACTATGGCTACACCTTC. Amino acid sequence: CASSLVRGFGYTARQENYGYTF.

This clonotype turned up a few times. The chain links TRBV4-3 to TRBJ2-3; D remains unclear. The germline V gene has CDR1 LGHNA and CDR2 YSLEER. The CDR3 has 15 amino acids. The ends were cut back, 0 bases at V and 4 bases at J, with 11 bases in the middle. CDR3 region: CASSQEAFAADTQYF. The CDR3 DNA follows: TGCGCCAGCAGCCAAGAGGCGTTCGCGGCAGATACGCAGTATTTT.

CDR3 DNA: TGTGCCAGCAGCTTGGCCTGGACAGAAGAGGAAGCTTTCTTT. Its protein is CASSLAWTEEEAFF. The rearrangement uses TRBV5-6 and TRBJ1-1, with D possibly being TRBD1 (6 bases). V lost 0 bases and J lost 8, with 14 bases in between. From germline, CDR1 is SGHDT and CDR2 YYEEEE. The CDR3 length is 14 residues.

This chain joins TRBV4-1 and TRBJ2-2; D is uncertain. Germline CDR1 MGHRA, CDR2 YSYEKL. V was clipped by 5 bases and J by 5 bases, with 12 bases between them. The CDR3 sequence is 14 residues long. CDR3 in amino acids: CASSKPTRTGELFF. Here the CDR3 DNA reads TGCGCCAGCAGCAAGCCCACTCGAACCGGGGAGCTGTTTTTT.

The chain recombines TRBV6-1 with TRBJ2-3; D uncertain. Germline V CDR1 and CDR2: MNHNS, SASEGT. This CDR3 is built from 13 residues. Trimming took 8 bases from V and 3 from J, leaving 12 bases between them. The CDR3 coding sequence is TGTGCCAGCCTAAGGGTGGGGACAGATACGCAGTATTTT. This sequence encodes CASLRVGTDTQYF.

In this sample, this clonotype turned up a few times. The chain links TRBV5-1 to TRBJ1-2, with 7 bases that match TRBD1. The CDR3 contains 16 residues. Unmatched junction bases numbered 10, after V lost 4 bases and J lost 1 base. Germline V gene data show CDR1 as SGHRS and CDR2 as YFSETQ. The CDR3 nucleotides read TGCGCCAGCAGCCTCAAAACAGGGGACCTTAACTATGGCTACACCTTC. Its translation: CASSLKTGDLNYGYTF.

This chain connects TRBV14 to TRBJ1-6; D may be TRBD1 (5 bases). Germline loops: CDR1 SGHDN, CDR2 FVKESK. CDR3 length equals 15 residues. Deletions cut 3 bases from V and 11 bases from J, with 17 bases between. The CDR3 protein is CASSQSGLRGPPLHF. The CDR3 nucleotides are TGTGCCAGCAGCCAGTCAGGGTTAAGGGGCCCACCCCTCCACTTT.

This clonotype was seen repeatedly, ten times or more. This chain links TRBV12-3 or TRBV12-4 with TRBJ2-5, with 9 nucleotides matching TRBD1. After removal of 7 bases from V and 7 bases from J, the junction contained 10 bases not matched to a gene. This CDR3 comprises 14 residues. CDR3 nucleotide sequence: TGTGCCAGCATCTGGACAGGGGAGTTCGGGACCCAGTACTTC. Its protein product is CASIWTGEFGTQYF.

This clonotype was picked up a small number of times. The J gene is TRBJ1-3, the V gene TRBV5-4; TRBD1 agrees at 7 bases. The CDR3 runs to 15 residues. Germline CDR1 SGHNT, CDR2 YYREEE (reference sequence). Trimming removed 1 base from V and 4 bases from J; junction bases left unmatched: 5. The CDR3 DNA follows: TGTGCCAGCAGCTTGCCGGGACAGAAGGGAAACACCATATATTTT. Protein product: CASSLPGQKGNTIYF.

This clonotype was observed a few times. V usage is TRBV7-8 and J usage is TRBJ2-1; TRBD2 might be the D (5 bases). From germline, CDR1 is SGHVS and CDR2 FQNEAQ. The CDR3 consists of 14 residues. The V and J ends lost 10 bases and 0 bases respectively, with 13 bases between them. CDR3 amino acids: CATERRSSYNEQFF. Written as DNA, the CDR3 is TGTGCCACCGAGCGGAGGAGCTCCTACAATGAGCAGTTCTTC.